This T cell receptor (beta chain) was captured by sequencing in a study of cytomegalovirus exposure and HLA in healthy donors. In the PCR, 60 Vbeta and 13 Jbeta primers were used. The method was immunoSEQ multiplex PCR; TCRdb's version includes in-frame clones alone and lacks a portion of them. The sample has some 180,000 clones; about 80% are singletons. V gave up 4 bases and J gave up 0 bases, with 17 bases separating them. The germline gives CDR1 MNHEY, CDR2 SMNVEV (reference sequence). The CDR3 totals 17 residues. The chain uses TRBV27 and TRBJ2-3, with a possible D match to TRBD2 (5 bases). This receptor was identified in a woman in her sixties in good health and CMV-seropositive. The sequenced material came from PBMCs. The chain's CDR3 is CASSYLPGKPSTDTQYF. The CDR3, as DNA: TGTGCCAGCAGTTACCTACCGGGGAAACCAAGCACAGATACGCAGTATTTT.